This entry lists 4 T cell receptor beta chains sequenced from one sample in a study of T cells in Graves' hyperthyroidism and ophthalmopathy. Amplified TCR beta CDR3 regions came from RNA transcripts. The study used the HTBI primer set for a first-round RT-PCR of the TCR CDR3. TCRdb reanalysed the multiplex PCR reads using MiXCR and keeps one entry per CDR3 protein. The table shows fewer than 400,000 distinct CDR3 sequences, with 15% to 19% occurring only once. The sequenced material came from blood. The origin of the receptors is a woman younger than 30 with Graves' hyperthyroidism that later progressed to Graves' ophthalmopathy.

The rearrangement uses TRBV6-2 or TRBV6-3 and TRBJ1-3; D is unresolved. V was cut by 2 bases and J by 0 bases, with 5 bases left in between. CDR3 size: 14 residues. Looked up from germline, CDR1 is MNHEY and CDR2 is SVGEGT. Here the CDR3 reads CASSYGDSGNTIYF. The CDR3 DNA reads TGTGCCAGCAGTTACGGCGACTCTGGAAACACCATATATTTT.

The table lists this clonotype with many counts. The chain combines TRBV20-1 with TRBJ2-1, with 9 nucleotides matching TRBD2. The germline V gene encodes CDR1 DFQATT and CDR2 SNEGSKA (reference sequence). The CDR3 covers 18 residues. V was clipped by 1 base and J by 0 bases; unmatched bases: 10. CDR3 region: CSARGLAEPSISYNEQFF. The CDR3 region has the DNA TGCAGTGCTAGAGGACTAGCGGAGCCCTCAATCTCCTACAATGAGCAGTTCTTC.

This clonotype occurred many times. The chain links TRBV2 to TRBJ1-5; D is perhaps TRBD1 (5 bases). V was cut by 1 base and J by 1 base, with 8 bases left in between. Germline V CDR1 and CDR2: SNHLY, FYNNEI. The CDR3 is 15 amino acids. Here the CDR3 reads CASSEGGSSNQPQHF. CDR3 DNA: TGTGCCAGCAGTGAAGGGGGCTCGAGCAATCAGCCCCAGCATTTT.

V is TRBV6-2 or TRBV6-3 and J is TRBJ1-1, with TRBD1 as a possible D gene (5 bases). The CDR3 runs 16 residues. Trimming left V 6 bases short and J 4 bases short, with 21 bases between. Germline V gives CDR1 MNHEY, CDR2 SVGEGT. This chain's CDR3 is CASRPRQVGGGTEAFF. The CDR3 bases are TGTGCCAGCAGGCCGAGGCAGGTCGGGGGGGGCACTGAAGCTTTCTTT.